This T cell receptor (beta chain) was identified during a study of T cell responses to AZD1222 COVID-19 vaccine. Study-wide background: Second-dose schedules of about 4 or about 12 weeks were combined. Study findings and constraints: At study baseline, merely more than 5 AZD1222 recipients were seropositive. Spike-specific TCRs gained breadth and depth after people received two AZD1222 doses.

Remarks on this clone: Antigen: not known.

Sequenced by immunoSEQ multiplex PCR; TCRdb stores in-frame clones only, minus some. The sample holds 55,000 to 70,000 clones, around nine tenths seen once. V gave up 0 bases and J gave up 6 bases, with 12 bases separating them. In germline, CDR1 is SGHNT, CDR2 YENEEA. CDR3 size: 15 residues. Sequenced material: peripheral blood, taken on day 0 of AZD1222 vaccination. V is TRBV11-3 and J is TRBJ2-1; D is ambiguous. The receptor comes from an adult in good health. The CDR3 region has the DNA TGTGCCAGCAGCTTAGATTCCCAGGATCCCAATGAGCAGTTCTTC. It encodes CASSLDSQDPNEQFF.